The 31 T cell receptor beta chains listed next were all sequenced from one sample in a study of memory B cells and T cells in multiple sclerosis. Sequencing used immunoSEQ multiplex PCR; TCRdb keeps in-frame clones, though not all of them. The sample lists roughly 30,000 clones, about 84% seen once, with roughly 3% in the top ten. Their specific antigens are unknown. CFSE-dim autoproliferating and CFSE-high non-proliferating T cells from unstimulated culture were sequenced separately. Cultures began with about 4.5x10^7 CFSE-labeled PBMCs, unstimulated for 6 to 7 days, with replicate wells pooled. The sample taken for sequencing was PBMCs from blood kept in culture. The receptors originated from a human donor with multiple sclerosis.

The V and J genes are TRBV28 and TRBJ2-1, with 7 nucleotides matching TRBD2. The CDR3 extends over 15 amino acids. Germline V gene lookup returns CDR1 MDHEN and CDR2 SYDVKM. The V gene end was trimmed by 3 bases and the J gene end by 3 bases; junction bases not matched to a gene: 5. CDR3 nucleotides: TGTGCCAGCAGTTTTAGGGCTAGCGGCTACAATGAGCAGTTCTTC. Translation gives CASSFRASGYNEQFF.

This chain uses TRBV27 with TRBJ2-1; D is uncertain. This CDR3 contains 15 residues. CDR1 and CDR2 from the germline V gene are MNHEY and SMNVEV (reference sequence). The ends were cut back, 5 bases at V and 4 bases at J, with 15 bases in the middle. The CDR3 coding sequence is TGTGCCAGCAGTCCCATCGACGGGCCTTACAATGAGCAGTTCTTC. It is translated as CASSPIDGPYNEQFF.

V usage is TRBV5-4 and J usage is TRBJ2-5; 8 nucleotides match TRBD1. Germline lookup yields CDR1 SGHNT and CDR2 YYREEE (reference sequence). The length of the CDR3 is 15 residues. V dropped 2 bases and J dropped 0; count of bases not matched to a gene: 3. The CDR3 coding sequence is TGTGCCAGCAGCTTACCGGGACAGGACCAAGAGACCCAGTACTTC. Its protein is CASSLPGQDQETQYF. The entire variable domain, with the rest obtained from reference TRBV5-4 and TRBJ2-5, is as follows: ETGVTQSPTHLIKTRGQQVTLRCSSQSGHNTVSWYQQALGQGPQFIFQYYREEENGRGNFPPRFSGLQFPNYSSELNVNALELDDSALYLCASSLPGQDQETQYFGPGTRLLVL.

The CDR3 coding sequence is TGTGCCAGCAGAGCCGGGACTAGCGGGACTGAGCAGTTCTTC. Encoded protein: CASRAGTSGTEQFF. The chain uses TRBV6-1 and TRBJ2-1; 13 nucleotides line up with TRBD2. The CDR3 length is 14 residues. Germline CDR1 MNHNS, CDR2 SASEGT. V shed 6 bases, J shed 9 bases, and the junction held 5 bases outside the gene matches.

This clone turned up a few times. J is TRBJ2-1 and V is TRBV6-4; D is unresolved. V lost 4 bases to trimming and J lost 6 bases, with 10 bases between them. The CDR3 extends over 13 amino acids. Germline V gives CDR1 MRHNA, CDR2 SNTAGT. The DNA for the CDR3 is TGTGCCAGCAGTGTAGGACCTTTCAATGAGCAGTTCTTC. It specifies CASSVGPFNEQFF.

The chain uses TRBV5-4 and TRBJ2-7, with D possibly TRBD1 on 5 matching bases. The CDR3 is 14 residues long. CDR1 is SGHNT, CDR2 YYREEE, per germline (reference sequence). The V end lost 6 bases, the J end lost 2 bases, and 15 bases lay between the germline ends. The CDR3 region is CASTLPGRTYEQYF. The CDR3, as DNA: TGTGCCAGCACCCTTCCAGGGCGGACCTACGAGCAGTACTTC.

This CDR3 is CASSAGLWGSNQPQHF. In nucleotides, the CDR3 is TGTGCCAGCAGCGCCGGACTATGGGGAAGCAATCAGCCCCAGCATTTT. V and J are TRBV7-3 and TRBJ1-5; D uncertain. V dropped 5 bases and J dropped 1 base, with 15 bases sitting between them. The CDR3 is 16 residues long. CDR1 is SGHTA and CDR2 is FQGTGA in the germline V gene.

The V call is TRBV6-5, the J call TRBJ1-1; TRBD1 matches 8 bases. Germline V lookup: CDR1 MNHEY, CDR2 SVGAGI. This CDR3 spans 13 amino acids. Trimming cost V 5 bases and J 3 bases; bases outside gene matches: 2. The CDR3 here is CASSTTGDTEAFF. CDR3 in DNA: TGTGCCAGCAGTACGACAGGGGACACTGAAGCTTTCTTT.

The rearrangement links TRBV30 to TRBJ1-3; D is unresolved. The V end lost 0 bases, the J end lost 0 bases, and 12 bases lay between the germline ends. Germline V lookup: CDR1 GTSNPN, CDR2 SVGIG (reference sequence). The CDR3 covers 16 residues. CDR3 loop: CAWSVFGVGSGNTIYF. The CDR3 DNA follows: TGTGCCTGGAGTGTATTTGGAGTGGGCTCTGGAAACACCATATATTTT.

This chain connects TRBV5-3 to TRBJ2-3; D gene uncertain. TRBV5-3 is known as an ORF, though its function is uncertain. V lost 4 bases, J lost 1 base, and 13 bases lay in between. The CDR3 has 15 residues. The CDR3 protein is CARSHLTPCTDTQYF. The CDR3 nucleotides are TGTGCCAGAAGCCACCTTACTCCTTGCACAGATACGCAGTATTTT.

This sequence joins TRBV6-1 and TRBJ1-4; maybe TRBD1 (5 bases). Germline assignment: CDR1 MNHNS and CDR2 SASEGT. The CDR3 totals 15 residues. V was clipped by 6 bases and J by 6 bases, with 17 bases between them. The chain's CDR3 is CASSHSAGWDEKLFF. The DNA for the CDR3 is TGTGCCAGCAGCCACAGCGCAGGGTGGGATGAAAAACTGTTTTTT.

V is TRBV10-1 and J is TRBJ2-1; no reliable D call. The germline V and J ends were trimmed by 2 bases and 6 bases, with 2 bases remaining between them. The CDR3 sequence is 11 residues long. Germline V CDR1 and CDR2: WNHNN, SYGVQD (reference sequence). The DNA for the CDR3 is TGCGCCAGCAGTGAGGGCAATGAGCAGTTCTTC. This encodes CASSEGNEQFF.

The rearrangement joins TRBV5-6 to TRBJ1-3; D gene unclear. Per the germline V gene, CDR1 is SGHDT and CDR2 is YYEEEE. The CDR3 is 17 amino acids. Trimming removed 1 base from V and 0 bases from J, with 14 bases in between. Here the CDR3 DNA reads TGTGCCAGCAGCTTGTCTCGCAGGAAGAGCTCTGGAAACACCATATATTTT. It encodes CASSLSRRKSSGNTIYF.

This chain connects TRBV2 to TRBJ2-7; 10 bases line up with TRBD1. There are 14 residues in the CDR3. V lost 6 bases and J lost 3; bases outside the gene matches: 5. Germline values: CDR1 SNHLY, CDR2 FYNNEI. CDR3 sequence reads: CASRIRDRGYEQYF. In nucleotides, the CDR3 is TGTGCCAGCAGGATCCGGGACAGGGGCTACGAGCAGTACTTC. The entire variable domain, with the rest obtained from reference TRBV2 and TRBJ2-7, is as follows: EPEVTQTPSHQVTQMGQEVILRCVPISNHLYFYWYRQILGQKVEFLVSFYNNEISEKSEIFDDQFSVERPDGSNFTLKIRSTKLEDSAMYFCASRIRDRGYEQYFGPGTRLTVT.

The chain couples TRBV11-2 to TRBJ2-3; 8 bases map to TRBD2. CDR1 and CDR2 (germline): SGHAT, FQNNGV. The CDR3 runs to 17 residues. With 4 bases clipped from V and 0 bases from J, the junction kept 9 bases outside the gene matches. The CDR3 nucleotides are TGTGCCAGCAGCTCACGTCGACTAGCGTCTAGCACAGATACGCAGTATTTT. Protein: CASSSRRLASSTDTQYF.

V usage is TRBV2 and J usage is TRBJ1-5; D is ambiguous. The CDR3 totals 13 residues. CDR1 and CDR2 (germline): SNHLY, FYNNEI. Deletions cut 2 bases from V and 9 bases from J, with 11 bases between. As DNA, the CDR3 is TGTGCCAGCAGTGAAAGCAACCGGGGGCCCCAGCATTTT. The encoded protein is CASSESNRGPQHF.

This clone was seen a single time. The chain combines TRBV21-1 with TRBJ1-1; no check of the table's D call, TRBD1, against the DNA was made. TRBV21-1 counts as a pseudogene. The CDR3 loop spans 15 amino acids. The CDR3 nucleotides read TGTGCCAGCAGCGTAAGAATGGGACAGGGCACTGAAGCTTTCTTT. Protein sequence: CASSVRMGQGTEAFF.

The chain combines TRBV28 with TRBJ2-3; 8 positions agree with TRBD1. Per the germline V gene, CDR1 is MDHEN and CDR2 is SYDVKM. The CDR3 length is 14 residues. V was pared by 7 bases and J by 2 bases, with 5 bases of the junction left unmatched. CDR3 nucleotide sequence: TGTGCCAGCACCAGCAGGGGGCCCACAGATACGCAGTATTTT. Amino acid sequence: CASTSRGPTDTQYF.

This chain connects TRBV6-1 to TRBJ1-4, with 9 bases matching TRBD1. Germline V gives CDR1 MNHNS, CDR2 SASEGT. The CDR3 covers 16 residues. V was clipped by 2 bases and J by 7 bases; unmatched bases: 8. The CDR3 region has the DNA TGTGCCAGCAGTGAAATATGGACAGGGGTGGGTGAAAAACTGTTTTTT. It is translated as CASSEIWTGVGEKLFF.

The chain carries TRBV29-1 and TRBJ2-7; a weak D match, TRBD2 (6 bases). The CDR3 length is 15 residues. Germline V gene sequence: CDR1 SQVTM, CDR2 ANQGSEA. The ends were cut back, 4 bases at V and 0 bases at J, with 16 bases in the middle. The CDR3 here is CSVGRLVSGSYEQYF. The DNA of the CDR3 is TGCAGCGTTGGTAGGCTCGTTAGCGGCTCCTACGAGCAGTACTTC.

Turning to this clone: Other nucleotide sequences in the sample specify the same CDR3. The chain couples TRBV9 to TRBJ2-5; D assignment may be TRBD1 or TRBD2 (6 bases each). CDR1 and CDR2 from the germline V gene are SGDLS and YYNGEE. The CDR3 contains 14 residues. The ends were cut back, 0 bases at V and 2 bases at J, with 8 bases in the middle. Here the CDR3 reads CASSVEGGQETQYF. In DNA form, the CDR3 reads TGTGCCAGCAGCGTAGAGGGGGGACAAGAGACCCAGTACTTC.

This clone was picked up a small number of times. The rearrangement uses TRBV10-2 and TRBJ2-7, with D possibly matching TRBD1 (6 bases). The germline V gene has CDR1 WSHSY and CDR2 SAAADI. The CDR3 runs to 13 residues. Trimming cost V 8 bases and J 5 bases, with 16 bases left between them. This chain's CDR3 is CASGQGISDEQYF. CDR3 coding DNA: TGCGCCAGCGGCCAGGGGATTTCCGACGAGCAGTACTTC.

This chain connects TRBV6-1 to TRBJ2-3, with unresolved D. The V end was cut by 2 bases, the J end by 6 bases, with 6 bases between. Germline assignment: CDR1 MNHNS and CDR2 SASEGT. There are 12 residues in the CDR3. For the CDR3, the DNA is TGTGCCAGCAGTGAAATGGCGGATACGCAGTATTTT. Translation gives CASSEMADTQYF.

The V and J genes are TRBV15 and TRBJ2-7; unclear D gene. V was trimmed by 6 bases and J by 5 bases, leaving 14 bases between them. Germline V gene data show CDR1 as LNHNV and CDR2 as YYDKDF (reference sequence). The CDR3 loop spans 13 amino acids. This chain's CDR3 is CATSPGPRDEQYF. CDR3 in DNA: TGTGCCACCAGTCCCGGGCCCCGGGACGAGCAGTACTTC. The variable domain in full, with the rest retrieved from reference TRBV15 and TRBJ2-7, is DAMVIQNPRYQVTQFGKPVTLSCSQTLNHNVMYWYQQKSSQAPKLLFHYYDKDFNNEADTPDNFQSRRPNTSFCFLDIRSPGLGDTAMYLCATSPGPRDEQYFGPGTRLTVT.

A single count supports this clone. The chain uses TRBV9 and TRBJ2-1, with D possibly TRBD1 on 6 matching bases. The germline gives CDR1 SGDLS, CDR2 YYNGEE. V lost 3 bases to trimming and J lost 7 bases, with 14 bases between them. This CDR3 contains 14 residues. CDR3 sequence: CASSGYREINEQFF. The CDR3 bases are TGTGCCAGCAGCGGATACAGGGAAATAAATGAGCAGTTCTTC. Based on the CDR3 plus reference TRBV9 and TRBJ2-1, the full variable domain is DSGVTQTPKHLITATGQRVTLRCSPRSGDLSVYWYQQSLDQGLQFLIQYYNGEERAKGNILERFSAQQFPDLHSELNLSSLELGDSALYFCASSGYREINEQFFGPGTRLTVL.

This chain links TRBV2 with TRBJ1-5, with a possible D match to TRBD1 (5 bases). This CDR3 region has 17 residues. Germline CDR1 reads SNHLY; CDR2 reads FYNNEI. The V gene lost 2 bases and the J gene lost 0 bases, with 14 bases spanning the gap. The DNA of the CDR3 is TGTGCCAGCAGTGAAAGGGGAAACGAATATAGCAATCAGCCCCAGCATTTT. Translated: CASSERGNEYSNQPQHF.

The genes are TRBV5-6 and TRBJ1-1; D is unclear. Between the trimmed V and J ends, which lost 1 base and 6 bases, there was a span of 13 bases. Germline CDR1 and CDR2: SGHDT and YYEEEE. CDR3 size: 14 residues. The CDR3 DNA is TGTGCCAGCAGCTTGTACGGACCGAAGGCTGAAGCTTTCTTT. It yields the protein CASSLYGPKAEAFF.

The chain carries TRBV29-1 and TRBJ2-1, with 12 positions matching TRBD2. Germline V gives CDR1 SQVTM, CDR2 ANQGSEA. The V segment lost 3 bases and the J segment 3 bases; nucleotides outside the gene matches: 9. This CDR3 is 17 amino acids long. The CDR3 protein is CSVEPTSGRTHYNEQFF. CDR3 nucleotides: TGCAGCGTTGAGCCGACTAGCGGGAGAACCCACTACAATGAGCAGTTCTTC.

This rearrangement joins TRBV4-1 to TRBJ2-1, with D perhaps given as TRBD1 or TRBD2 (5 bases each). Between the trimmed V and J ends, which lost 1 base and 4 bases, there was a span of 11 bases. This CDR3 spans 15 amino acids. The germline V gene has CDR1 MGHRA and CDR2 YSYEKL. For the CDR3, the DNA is TGCGCCAGCAGCCAAGTTGAGGGGCGATACAATGAGCAGTTCTTC. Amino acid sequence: CASSQVEGRYNEQFF.

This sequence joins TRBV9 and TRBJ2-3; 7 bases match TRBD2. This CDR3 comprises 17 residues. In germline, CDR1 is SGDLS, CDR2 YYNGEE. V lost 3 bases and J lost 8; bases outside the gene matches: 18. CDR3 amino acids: CASSAPRLAGGDGTQYF. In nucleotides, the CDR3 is TGTGCCAGCAGCGCCCCGAGACTAGCTGGGGGGGATGGTACGCAGTATTTT.

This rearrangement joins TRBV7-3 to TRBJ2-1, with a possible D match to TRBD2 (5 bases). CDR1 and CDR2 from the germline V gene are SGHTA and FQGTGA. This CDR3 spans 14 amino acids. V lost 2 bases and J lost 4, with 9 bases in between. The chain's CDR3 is CASSLAGGYNEQFF. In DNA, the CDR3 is TGTGCCAGCAGCTTAGCCGGAGGTTACAATGAGCAGTTCTTC.